The T cell receptor beta chain under discussion was sequenced for a study of lymphopenia after photon versus proton radiotherapy. Study-wide points: In patients who died, overall survival fell as post-nadir TCR diversity dropped more. Better survival with proton therapy was suggested as possible, not demonstrated. Proton therapy kept repertoires fairly stable, unlike photons, which gained effector/memory cells.

Method: immunoSEQ multiplex PCR; TCRdb's copy keeps in-frame clones and lacks some. The table records roughly 58,000 clones, about nine tenths of them present only once. With respect to this clone: The antigen remains undetermined.

Per germline, CDR1 MGHDK and CDR2 SYGVNS. After removal of 3 bases from V and 4 bases from J, the junction contained 8 bases not matched to a gene. The CDR3 extends over 16 amino acids. This clonotype was sampled from an elderly man with esophageal cancer. The chain joins TRBV25-1 to TRBJ2-1, with TRBD1 identical over 8 bases. The sequencing here drew on peripheral blood, taken from a patient treated with proton-based radiotherapy. The CDR3 DNA is TGTGCCAGCAGTGATTCGACAGGGGCCTCATACAATGAGCAGTTCTTC. This encodes CASSDSTGASYNEQFF.